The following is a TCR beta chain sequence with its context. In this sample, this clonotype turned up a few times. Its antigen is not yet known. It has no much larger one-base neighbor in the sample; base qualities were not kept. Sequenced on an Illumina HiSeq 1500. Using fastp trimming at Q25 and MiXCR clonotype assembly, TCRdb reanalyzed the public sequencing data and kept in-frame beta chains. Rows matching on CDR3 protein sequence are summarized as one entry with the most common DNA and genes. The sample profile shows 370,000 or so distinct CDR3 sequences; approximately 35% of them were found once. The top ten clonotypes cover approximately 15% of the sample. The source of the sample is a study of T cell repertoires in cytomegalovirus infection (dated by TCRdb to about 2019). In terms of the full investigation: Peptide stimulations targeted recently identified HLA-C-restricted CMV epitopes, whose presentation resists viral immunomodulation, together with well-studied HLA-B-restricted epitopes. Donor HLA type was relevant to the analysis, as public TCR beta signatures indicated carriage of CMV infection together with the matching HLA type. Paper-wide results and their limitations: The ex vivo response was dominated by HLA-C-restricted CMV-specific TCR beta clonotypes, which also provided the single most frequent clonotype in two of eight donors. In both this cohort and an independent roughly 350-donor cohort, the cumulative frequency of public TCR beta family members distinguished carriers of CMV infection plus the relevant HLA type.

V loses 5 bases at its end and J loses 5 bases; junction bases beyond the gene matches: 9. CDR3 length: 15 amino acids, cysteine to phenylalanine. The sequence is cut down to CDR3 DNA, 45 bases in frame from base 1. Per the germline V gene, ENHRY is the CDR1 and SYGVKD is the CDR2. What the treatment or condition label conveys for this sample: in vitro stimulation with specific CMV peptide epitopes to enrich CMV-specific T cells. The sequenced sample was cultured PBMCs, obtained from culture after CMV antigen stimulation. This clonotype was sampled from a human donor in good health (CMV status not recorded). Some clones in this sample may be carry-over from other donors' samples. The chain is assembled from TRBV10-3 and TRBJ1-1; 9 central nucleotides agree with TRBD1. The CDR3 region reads CAISIDRGRETEAFF. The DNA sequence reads TGTGCCATCAGTATCGACAGGGGGAGGGAGACTGAAGCTTTCTTT.